Each of the 10 T cell receptor beta chains below was sequenced from the same sample in a study of PD-1 blockade in classical Hodgkin lymphoma. Libraries were prepared by immunoSEQ multiplex PCR; TCRdb keeps only in-frame clonotypes and omits some of them. The table lists more than 50,000 clones, about 64% of them singletons. The patients all showed relapse after autologous stem cell transplantation, while their brentuximab vedotin exposure varied. Specimen: peripheral blood mononuclear cells (PBMCs), collected before the second cycle of nivolumab. All receptors come from a human donor with classical Hodgkin lymphoma.

The gene calls are TRBV30 and TRBJ1-2; tentatively, D is TRBD1 (6 bases). V lost 2 bases, J lost 4 bases, and 20 bases lay in between. Germline V gene data show CDR1 as GTSNPN and CDR2 as SVGIG (reference sequence). The CDR3 runs 16 residues. The CDR3 DNA follows: TGTGCCTGGAGTTTGACAGGTCCATCGATTGGCTATGGCTACACCTTC. Translating it yields CAWSLTGPSIGYGYTF.

V usage is TRBV7-9 and J usage is TRBJ2-7; D possibly corresponds to TRBD2 (5 bases). This CDR3 comprises 15 residues. Germline lookup yields CDR1 SEHNR and CDR2 FQNEAQ (reference sequence). Trimming stripped 5 bases from V and 2 bases from J, with 16 bases between. CDR3 sequence reads: CASSPTMDGAYEQYF. CDR3 nucleotides: TGTGCCAGCAGCCCTACAATGGACGGGGCCTACGAGCAGTACTTC.

The chain couples TRBV28 to TRBJ1-2, with a tentative D call TRBD1 (5 bases). CDR1 and CDR2 from the germline V gene are MDHEN and SYDVKM. The CDR3 loop spans 14 amino acids. V was clipped by 6 bases and J by 1 base, with 12 bases between them. The CDR3 DNA reads TGTGCCAGCAGACCCCCCGGGGGTAACTATGGCTACACCTTC. Protein product: CASRPPGGNYGYTF.

This clone has just one count. The chain has TRBV19 and TRBJ1-1, with 7 bases identical to TRBD1. The junction had 4 bases not matched to a gene; V was cut back by 9 bases and J by 0 bases. Germline V gene lookup returns CDR1 LNHDA and CDR2 SQIVND (reference sequence). CDR3 length: 13 amino acids. The CDR3 protein is CASTDRVNTEAFF. The CDR3 bases are TGTGCCAGCACTGACAGGGTGAACACTGAAGCTTTCTTT.

The rearrangement links TRBV7-9 to TRBJ2-7; possible D gene TRBD2, 5 bases. CDR1 is SEHNR, CDR2 FQNEAQ, per germline (reference sequence). The length of the CDR3 is 13 residues. Trimming removed 0 bases at V and 7 bases at J, with 10 bases between. CDR3 sequence reads: CASSLAAPGEQYF. CDR3 bases: TGTGCCAGCAGCTTAGCCGCCCCGGGAGAGCAGTACTTC.

This clone has a single count. V is TRBV9 and J is TRBJ2-3; no clear D. Germline CDR1 SGDLS, CDR2 YYNGEE. The CDR3 loop spans 14 amino acids. V was trimmed by 0 bases and J by 6 bases, leaving 11 bases between them. CDR3 residues: CASSVAPLWDTQYF. The CDR3 coding sequence is TGTGCCAGCAGCGTAGCCCCCTTGTGGGATACGCAGTATTTT. Combining the CDR3 with reference TRBV9 and TRBJ2-3 gives the whole variable domain DSGVTQTPKHLITATGQRVTLRCSPRSGDLSVYWYQQSLDQGLQFLIQYYNGEERAKGNILERFSAQQFPDLHSELNLSSLELGDSALYFCASSVAPLWDTQYFGPGTRLTVL.

The J gene is TRBJ2-7, the V gene TRBV11-2; D might be TRBD2 (5 bases). Trimming stripped 1 base from V and 0 bases from J, with 10 bases between. Germline values: CDR1 SGHAT, CDR2 FQNNGV. This CDR3 comprises 15 residues. The CDR3 nucleotides are TGTGCCAGCAGCTTAGCTAGCCCCCTCTCCTACGAGCAGTACTTC. It translates to CASSLASPLSYEQYF.

J is TRBJ2-3 and V is TRBV19; no reliable D call. CDR1 and CDR2 (germline): LNHDA, SQIVND (reference sequence). The CDR3 runs to 11 residues. The ends were cut back, 3 bases at V and 2 bases at J, with 0 bases in the middle. The CDR3 here is CASSITDTQYF. The CDR3 nucleotides are TGTGCCAGTAGTATCACAGATACGCAGTATTTT.

The V call is TRBV19, the J call TRBJ2-6; TRBD2 might be the D (5 bases). The CDR3 runs to 15 residues. Trimming removed 1 base from V and 4 bases from J, with 8 bases in between. Per germline, CDR1 LNHDA and CDR2 SQIVND (reference sequence). This CDR3 is CASSIGGGGANVLTF. In DNA form, the CDR3 reads TGTGCCAGTAGTATAGGTGGAGGAGGGGCCAACGTCCTGACTTTC.

This clone was counted only a few times. V and J are TRBV15 and TRBJ2-3, with 10 bases that match TRBD2. Germline lookup yields CDR1 LNHNV and CDR2 YYDKDF (reference sequence). The CDR3 contains 16 residues. V was pared by 5 bases and J by 5 bases, with 10 bases of the junction left unmatched. The CDR3 coding sequence is TGTGCCACCAGCGGGGGTCAGCGGGGGGGCCGAGATACGCAGTATTTT. Protein product: CATSGGQRGGRDTQYF.